This TCR beta chain was captured in a study of CD8 T cells in ankylosing spondylitis. Study-level findings and limits: Previous work reported some of these motif variants in the synovial fluid and blood of reactive arthritis. Disease-linked clones bore a CD8+ phenotype and were relatively rare in peripheral blood. Characteristic, it appeared, of ankylosing spondylitis blood was a TCR beta motif of about eight highly homologous variants.

The authors made TCR beta libraries by quantitative 5'-RACE with molecular barcodes. TCRdb fed the 5' RACE reads into MiXCR, producing one record per CDR3 protein. The sample lists 150,000 to 200,000 distinct CDR3 sequences, 10% to 15% occurring once. This clonotype was found a few times. What it binds is unknown. The sequenced sample was blood, either unsorted or a sorted T cell fraction (not recorded which). The clonotype originates from a female donor with ankylosing spondylitis or in good health (not recorded which).

The CDR3 region has the DNA TGTGCCAGCCGCCATCGGGAGCTGTTTTTT. Protein sequence: CASRHRELFF. V and J are TRBV11-2 and TRBJ2-2; no firm D call. Trimming took off 8 bases at V and 9 bases at J, with 7 bases between the two ends. CDR1 is SGHAT and CDR2 is FQNNGV in the germline V gene. The CDR3 has 10 amino acids.